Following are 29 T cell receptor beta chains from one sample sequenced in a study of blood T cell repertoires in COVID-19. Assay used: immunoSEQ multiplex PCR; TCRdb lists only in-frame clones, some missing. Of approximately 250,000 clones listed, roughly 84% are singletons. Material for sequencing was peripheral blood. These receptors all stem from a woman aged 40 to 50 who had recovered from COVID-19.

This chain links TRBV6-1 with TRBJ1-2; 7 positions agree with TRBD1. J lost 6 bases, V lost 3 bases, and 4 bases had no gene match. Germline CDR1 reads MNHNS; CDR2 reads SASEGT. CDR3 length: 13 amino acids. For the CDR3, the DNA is TGTGCCAGCAGTGAGCGGGACAGCCATGGCTACACCTTC. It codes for CASSERDSHGYTF.

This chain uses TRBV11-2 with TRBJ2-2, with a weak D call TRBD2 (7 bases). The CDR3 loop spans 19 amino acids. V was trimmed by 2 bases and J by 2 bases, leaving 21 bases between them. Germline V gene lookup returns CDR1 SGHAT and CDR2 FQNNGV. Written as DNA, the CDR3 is TGTGCCAGCAGCTTAAAGTTTTTGGGCGGGGGCGCTAACACCGGGGAGCTGTTTTTT. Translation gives CASSLKFLGGGANTGELFF.

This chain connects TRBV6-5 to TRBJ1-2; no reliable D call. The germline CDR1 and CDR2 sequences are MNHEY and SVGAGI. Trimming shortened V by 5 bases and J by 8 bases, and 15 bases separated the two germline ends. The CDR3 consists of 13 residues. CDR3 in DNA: TGTGCCAGCAGTCCCAGTCGAGGGAGAGGCTACACCTTC. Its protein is CASSPSRGRGYTF.

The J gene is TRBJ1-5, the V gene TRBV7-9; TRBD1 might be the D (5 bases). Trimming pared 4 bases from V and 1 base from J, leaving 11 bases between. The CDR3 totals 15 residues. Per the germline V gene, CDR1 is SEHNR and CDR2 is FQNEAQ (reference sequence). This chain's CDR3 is CASSSGWESNQPQHF. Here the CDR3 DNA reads TGTGCCAGCAGCTCAGGGTGGGAAAGCAATCAGCCCCAGCATTTT.

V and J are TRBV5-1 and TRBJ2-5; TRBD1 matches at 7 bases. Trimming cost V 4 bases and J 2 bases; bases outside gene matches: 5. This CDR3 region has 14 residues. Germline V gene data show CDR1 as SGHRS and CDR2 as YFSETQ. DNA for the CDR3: TGCGCCAGCAGCATGGGACAGTTACAAGAGACCCAGTACTTC. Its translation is CASSMGQLQETQYF.

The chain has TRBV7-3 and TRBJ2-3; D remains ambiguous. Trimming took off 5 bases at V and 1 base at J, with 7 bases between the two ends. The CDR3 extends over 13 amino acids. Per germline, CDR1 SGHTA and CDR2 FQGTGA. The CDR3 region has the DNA TGTGCCAGCAGCCCTCAGGGCACAGATACGCAGTATTTT. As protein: CASSPQGTDTQYF.

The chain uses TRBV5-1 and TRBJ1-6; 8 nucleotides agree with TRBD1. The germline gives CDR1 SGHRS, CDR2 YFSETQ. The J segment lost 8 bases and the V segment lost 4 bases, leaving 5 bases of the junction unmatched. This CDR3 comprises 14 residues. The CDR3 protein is CASSTGQGDSPLHF. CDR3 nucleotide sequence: TGCGCCAGCAGCACAGGACAGGGAGATTCACCCCTCCACTTT.

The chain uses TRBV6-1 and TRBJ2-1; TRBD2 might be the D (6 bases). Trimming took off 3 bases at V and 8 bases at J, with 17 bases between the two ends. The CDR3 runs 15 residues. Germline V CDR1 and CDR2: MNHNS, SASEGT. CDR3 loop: CASSDIKGRSDEQFF. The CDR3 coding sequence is TGTGCCAGCAGTGATATAAAAGGGAGGTCGGATGAGCAGTTCTTC.

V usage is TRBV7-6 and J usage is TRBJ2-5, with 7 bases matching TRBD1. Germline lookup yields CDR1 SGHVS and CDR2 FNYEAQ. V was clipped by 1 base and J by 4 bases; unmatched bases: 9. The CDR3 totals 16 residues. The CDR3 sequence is CASSLDQGQLGETQYF. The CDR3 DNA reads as TGTGCCAGCAGCTTAGACCAGGGACAGCTAGGAGAGACCCAGTACTTC.

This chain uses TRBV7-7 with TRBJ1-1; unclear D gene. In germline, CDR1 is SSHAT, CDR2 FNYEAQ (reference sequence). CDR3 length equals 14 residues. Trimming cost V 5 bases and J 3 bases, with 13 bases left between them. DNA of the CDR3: TGTGCCAGCAGCCCGACGGGGAGGCACACTGAAGCTTTCTTT. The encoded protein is CASSPTGRHTEAFF. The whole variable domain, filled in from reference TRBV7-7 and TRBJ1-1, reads GAGVSQSPRYKVTKRGQDVTLRCDPISSHATLYWYQQALGQGPEFLTYFNYEAQPDKSGLPSDRFSAERPEGSISTLTIQRTEQRDSAMYRCASSPTGRHTEAFFGQGTRLTVV.

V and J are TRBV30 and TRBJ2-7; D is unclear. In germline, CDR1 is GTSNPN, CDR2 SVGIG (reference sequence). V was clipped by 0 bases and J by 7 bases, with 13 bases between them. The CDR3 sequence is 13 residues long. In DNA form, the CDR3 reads TGTGCCTGGAGTGTAAAGGCCCTGAGGGAGCAGTACTTC. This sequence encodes CAWSVKALREQYF.

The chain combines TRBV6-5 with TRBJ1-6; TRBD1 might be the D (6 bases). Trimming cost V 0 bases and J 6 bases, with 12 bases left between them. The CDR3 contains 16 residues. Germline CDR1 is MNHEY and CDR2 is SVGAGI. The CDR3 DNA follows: TGTGCCAGCAGTTACTCCGGTTACAGGGTTAATTCACCCCTCCACTTT. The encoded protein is CASSYSGYRVNSPLHF.

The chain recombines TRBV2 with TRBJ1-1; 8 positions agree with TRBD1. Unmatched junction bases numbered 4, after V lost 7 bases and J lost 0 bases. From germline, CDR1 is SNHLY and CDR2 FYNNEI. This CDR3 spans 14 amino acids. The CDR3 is CASIRTGLNTEAFF. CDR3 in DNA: TGTGCCAGCATTCGGACAGGGCTGAACACTGAAGCTTTCTTT.

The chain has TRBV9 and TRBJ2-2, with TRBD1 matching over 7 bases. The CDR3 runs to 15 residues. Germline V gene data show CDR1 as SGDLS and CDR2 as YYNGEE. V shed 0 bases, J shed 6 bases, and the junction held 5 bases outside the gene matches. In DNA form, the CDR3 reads TGTGCCAGCAGCGTAGACTATACAGGGGCCGGGGAGCTGTTTTTT. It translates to CASSVDYTGAGELFF.

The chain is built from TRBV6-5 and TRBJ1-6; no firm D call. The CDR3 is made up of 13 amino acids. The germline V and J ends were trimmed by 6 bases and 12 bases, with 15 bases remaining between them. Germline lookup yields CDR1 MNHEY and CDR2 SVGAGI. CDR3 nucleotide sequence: TGTGCCAGCAGACCTAGGGAGTTCGGACCCCTCCACTTT. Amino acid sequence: CASRPREFGPLHF.

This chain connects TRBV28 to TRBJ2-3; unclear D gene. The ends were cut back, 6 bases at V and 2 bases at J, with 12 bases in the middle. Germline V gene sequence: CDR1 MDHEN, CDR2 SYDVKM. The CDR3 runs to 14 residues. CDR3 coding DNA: TGTGCCAGCAGGGTGGCGGCGCTCACAGATACGCAGTATTTT. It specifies CASRVAALTDTQYF.

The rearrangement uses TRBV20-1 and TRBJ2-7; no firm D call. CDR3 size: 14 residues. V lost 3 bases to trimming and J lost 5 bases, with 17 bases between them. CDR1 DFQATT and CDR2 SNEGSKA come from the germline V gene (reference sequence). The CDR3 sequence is CSASLFQVFNEQYF. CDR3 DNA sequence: TGCAGTGCTAGTCTTTTTCAGGTCTTTAACGAGCAGTACTTC.

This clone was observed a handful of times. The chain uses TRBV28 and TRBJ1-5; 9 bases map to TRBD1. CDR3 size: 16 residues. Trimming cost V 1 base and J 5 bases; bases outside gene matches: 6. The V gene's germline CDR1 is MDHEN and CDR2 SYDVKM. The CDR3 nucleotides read TGTGCCAGCAGTTTATATGGGACAGGGAGGCATCAGCCCCAGCATTTT. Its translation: CASSLYGTGRHQPQHF.

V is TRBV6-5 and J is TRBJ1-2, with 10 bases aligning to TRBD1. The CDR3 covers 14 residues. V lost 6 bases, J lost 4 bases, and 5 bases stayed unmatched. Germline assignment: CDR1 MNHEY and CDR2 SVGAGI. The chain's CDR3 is CASREGDRGYGYTF. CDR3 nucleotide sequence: TGTGCCAGCAGAGAGGGGGACAGGGGCTATGGCTACACCTTC.

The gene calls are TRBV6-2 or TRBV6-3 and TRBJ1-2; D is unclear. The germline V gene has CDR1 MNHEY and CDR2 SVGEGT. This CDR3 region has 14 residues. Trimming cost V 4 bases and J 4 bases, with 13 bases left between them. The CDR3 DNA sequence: TGTGCCAGCAGTTTGAGAACCGACATCTATGGCTACACCTTC. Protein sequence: CASSLRTDIYGYTF.

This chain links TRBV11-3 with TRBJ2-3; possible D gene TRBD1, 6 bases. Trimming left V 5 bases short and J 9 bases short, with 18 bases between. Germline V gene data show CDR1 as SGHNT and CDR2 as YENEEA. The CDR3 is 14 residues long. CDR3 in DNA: TGTGCCAGCAGCCTGCCAGGGGCCGGGGTGACGCAGTATTTT. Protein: CASSLPGAGVTQYF.

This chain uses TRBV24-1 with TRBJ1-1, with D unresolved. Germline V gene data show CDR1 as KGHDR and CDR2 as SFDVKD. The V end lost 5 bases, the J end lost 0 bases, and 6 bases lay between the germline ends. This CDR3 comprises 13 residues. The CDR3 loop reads CATSGHVNTEAFF. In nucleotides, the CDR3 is TGTGCCACCAGTGGACACGTGAACACTGAAGCTTTCTTT.

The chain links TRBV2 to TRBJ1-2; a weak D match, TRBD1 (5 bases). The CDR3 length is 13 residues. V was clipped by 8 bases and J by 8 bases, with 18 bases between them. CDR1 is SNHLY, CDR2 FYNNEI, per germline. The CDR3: CASAGPPRGGYTF. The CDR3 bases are TGTGCCAGCGCGGGGCCCCCGCGGGGAGGCTACACCTTC.

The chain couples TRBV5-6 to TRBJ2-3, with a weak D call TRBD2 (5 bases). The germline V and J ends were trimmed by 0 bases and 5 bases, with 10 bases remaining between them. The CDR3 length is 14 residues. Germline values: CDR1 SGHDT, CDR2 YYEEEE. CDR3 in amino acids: CASSLEVGRDTQYF. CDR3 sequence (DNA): TGTGCCAGCAGCTTGGAGGTAGGGAGAGATACGCAGTATTTT.

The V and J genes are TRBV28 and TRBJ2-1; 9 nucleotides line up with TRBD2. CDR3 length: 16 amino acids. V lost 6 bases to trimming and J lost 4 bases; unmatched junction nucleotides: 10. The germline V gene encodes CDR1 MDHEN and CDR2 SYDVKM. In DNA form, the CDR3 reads TGTGCCAGCAGACCGTCTAGCGGGACGACGTACAATGAGCAGTTCTTC. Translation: CASRPSSGTTYNEQFF. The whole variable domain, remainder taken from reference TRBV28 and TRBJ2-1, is DVKVTQSSRYLVKRTGEKVFLECVQDMDHENMFWYRQDPGLGLRLIYFSYDVKMKEKGDIPEGYSVSREKKERFSLILESASTNQTSMYLCASRPSSGTTYNEQFFGPGTRLTVL.

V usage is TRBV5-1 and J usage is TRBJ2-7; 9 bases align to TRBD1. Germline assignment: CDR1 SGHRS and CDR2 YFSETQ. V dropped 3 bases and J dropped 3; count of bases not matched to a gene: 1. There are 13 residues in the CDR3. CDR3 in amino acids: CASSSGQGYEQYF. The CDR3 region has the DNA TGCGCCAGCAGCTCGGGACAGGGCTACGAGCAGTACTTC.

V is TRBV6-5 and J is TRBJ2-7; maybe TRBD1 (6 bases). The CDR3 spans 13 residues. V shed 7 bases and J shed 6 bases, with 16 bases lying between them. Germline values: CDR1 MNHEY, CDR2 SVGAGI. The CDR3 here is CASTRPGVSEQYF. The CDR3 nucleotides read TGTGCCAGCACCCGCCCAGGGGTGAGCGAGCAGTACTTC.

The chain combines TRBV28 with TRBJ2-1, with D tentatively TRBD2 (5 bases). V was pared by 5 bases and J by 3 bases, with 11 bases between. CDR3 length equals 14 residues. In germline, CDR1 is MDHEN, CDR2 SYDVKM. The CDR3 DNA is TGTGCCAGCAGTCCGAACCGGGGCTACAATGAGCAGTTCTTC. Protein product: CASSPNRGYNEQFF.

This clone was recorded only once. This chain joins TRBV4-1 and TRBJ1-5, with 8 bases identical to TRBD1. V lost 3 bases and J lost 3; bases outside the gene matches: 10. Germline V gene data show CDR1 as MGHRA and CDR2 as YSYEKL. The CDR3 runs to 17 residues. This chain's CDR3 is CASSQNLQGAANQPQHF. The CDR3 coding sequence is TGCGCCAGCAGCCAGAATCTTCAGGGGGCTGCCAATCAGCCCCAGCATTTT.